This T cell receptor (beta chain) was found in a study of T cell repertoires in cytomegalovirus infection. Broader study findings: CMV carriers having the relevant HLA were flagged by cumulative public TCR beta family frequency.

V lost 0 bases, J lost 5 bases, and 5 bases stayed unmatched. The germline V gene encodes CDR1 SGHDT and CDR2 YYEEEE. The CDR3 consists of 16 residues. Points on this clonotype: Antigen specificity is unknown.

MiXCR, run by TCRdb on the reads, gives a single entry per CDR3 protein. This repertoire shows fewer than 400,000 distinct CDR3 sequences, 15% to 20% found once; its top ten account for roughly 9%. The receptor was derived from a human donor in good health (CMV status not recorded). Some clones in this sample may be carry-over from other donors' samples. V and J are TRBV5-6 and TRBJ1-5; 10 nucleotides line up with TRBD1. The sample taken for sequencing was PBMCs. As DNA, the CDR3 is TGTGCCAGCAGCTTGGTGGGACAGGGGTGGGATCAGCCCCAGCATTTT. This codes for CASSLVGQGWDQPQHF.